The T cell receptor beta chain described here comes from a study of identical twins. Trimming took 2 bases from V and 1 from J, leaving 15 bases between them. The CDR3 is made up of 17 amino acids. Germline assignment: CDR1 SGHAT and CDR2 FQNNGV. Template switching introduced a universal primer site, and the cDNA bore unique molecular identifiers. MiXCR was run by TCRdb on the 5' RACE reads, yielding one entry per CDR3 protein. The sample holds hundreds of thousands of distinct CDR3 sequences, roughly 18% seen once. This sample was also put to use in a study of T cells expressing NK-cell markers. That source adds: The authors derived TCR beta repertoires from sorted CD3+CD56+NKG2C+, CD3+CD56+NKG2C- and CD3+CD56-NKG2C+ T cells. Of eight sequenced donors, seven were HCMV-seropositive and one HCMV-seronegative. Dominant NKG2C+ clonotypes accounted for about 1.0-7.0% of CD8+ T cells in more than 5 donors.

Sample: PBMCs. The genes are TRBV11-2 and TRBJ2-4, with D possibly matching TRBD1 (5 bases). This receptor was taken from a woman under 30 in good health. The CDR3 bases are TGTGCCAGCAGCTTATATCAGGGTTACATTGCCAAAAACATTCAGTACTTC. Translation: CASSLYQGYIAKNIQYF.